Listed here is a single T cell receptor (beta chain). Its antigen is undetermined. Total RNA and DNA came together from about 21-30 mg of bulk tissue without cell sorting. Every tumor sample had over 85% viable tumor cells. These data originate in a study of tumor-infiltrating lymphocytes in primary liver carcinoma. Regarding the study as a whole: For tumor-adjacent and tumor-blood pairs, overlap was less than that seen for tumor region pairs.

From about 0.5 ug of total RNA, TCR beta-specific cDNA was reverse-transcribed using a constant-region primer. Employing slightly modified ARM-PCR, three nested multiplex PCR rounds were run, and these gave rise to the TCR beta libraries. A C-beta reverse primer was combined with TRBV1-TRBV30 forward primers in the first two PCR rounds, and each round had approximately 10 cycles. From the multiplex PCR reads, TCRdb called clonotypes with MiXCR, one entry per CDR3 protein. The sample lists tens of thousands of distinct CDR3 sequences, 79% seen once, with nearly 40% in the top ten. Germline CDR1 SQVTM, CDR2 ANQGSEA. The CDR3 extends over 12 amino acids. Trimming removed 6 bases at V and 12 bases at J, with 20 bases between.

Material for sequencing was liver tumor tissue from sampling region 4. Subset defined: tumor region T4, right-lateral pole. The clonotype comes from a woman in her twenties or thirties with primary liver carcinoma and hepatitis B virus infection. The chain couples TRBV29-1 to TRBJ1-1, with a possible D match to TRBD1 (6 bases). CDR3 in DNA: TGCAGCGTCGAGACAGGTAGCACTGATACTTTCTTT. Translating gives CSVETGSTDTFF.